The clone carrying this T cell receptor beta chain ranks as medium-sized. Its antigen is as yet unknown. TCRdb independently ran MiXCR on the reads; one entry per CDR3 protein. This repertoire shows about 19,000 distinct CDR3 sequences, under 25% found once; its top ten account for under 0.9%. The data originate from a study of lung T cells in sarcoidosis with Löfgren's syndrome. Study-wide results and limits: Sarcoidosis antigen recognition was only suggested, antigen unidentified.

The receptor was derived from a human donor with sarcoidosis (Löfgren's syndrome or another form), or a control subject (not recorded which). Source material: CD4+ T cells from bronchoalveolar lavage.

As DNA, the CDR3 is TGTGCCAACCCTTGTCCCACCTGGGGCTACGAGCAGTACTTC. This encodes CANPCPTWGYEQYF. This chain connects TRBV27 to TRBJ2-7; no reliable D call. The CDR3 length is 14 residues. Trimming pared 10 bases from V and 3 bases from J, leaving 19 bases between. The germline V gene encodes CDR1 MNHEY and CDR2 SMNVEV (reference sequence).